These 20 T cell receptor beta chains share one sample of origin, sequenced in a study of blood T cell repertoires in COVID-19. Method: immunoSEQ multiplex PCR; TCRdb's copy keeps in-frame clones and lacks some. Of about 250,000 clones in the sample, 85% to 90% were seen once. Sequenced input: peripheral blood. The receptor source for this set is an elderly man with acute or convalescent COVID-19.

CDR3 coding DNA: TGTGCCAGCAGTTTAGTACTAGCGGACACAGATACGCAGTATTTT. It encodes CASSLVLADTDTQYF. V usage is TRBV27 and J usage is TRBJ2-3; 8 bases are shared with TRBD2. CDR1 is MNHEY, CDR2 SMNVEV, per germline (reference sequence). The CDR3 runs 15 residues. V was clipped by 2 bases and J by 2 bases; unmatched bases: 3.

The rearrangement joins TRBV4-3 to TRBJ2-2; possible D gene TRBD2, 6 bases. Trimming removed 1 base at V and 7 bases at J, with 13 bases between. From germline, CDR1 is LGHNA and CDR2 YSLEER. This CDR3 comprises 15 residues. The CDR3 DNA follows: TGCGCCAGCAGCCAAGGAGGAGGGATGTTCGGGGAGCTGTTTTTT. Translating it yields CASSQGGGMFGELFF.

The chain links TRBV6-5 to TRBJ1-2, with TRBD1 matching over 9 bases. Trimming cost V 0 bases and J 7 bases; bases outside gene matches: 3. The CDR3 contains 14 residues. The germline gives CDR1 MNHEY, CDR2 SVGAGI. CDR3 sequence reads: CASSYSRTGVGYTF. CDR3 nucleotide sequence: TGTGCCAGCAGTTACTCTCGGACAGGGGTTGGCTACACCTTC.

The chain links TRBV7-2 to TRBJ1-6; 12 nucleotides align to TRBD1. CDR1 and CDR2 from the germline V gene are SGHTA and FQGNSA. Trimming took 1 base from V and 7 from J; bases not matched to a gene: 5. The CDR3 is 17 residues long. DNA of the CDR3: TGTGCCAGCAGCTTAGTGGGACAGGGGGCATCCAATTCACCCCTCCACTTT. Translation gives CASSLVGQGASNSPLHF. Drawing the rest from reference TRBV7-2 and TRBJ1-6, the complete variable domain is GAGVSQSPSNKVTEKGKDVELRCDPISGHTALYWYRQSLGQGLEFLIYFQGNSAPDKSGLPSDRFSAERTGGSVSTLTIQRTQQEDSAVYLCASSLVGQGASNSPLHFGNGTRLTVT.

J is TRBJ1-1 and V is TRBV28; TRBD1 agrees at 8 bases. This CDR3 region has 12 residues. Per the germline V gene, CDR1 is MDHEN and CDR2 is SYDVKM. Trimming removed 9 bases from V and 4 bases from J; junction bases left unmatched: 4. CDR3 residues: CASTGGVTEAFF. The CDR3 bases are TGTGCCAGTACAGGGGGAGTCACTGAAGCTTTCTTT.

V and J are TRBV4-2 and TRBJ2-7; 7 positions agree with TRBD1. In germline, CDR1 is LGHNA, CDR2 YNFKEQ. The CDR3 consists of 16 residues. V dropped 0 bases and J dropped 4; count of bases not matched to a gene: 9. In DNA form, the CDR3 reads TGTGCCAGCAGCCAAGATCTGGAGACAGGGCGATACGAGCAGTACTTC. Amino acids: CASSQDLETGRYEQYF.

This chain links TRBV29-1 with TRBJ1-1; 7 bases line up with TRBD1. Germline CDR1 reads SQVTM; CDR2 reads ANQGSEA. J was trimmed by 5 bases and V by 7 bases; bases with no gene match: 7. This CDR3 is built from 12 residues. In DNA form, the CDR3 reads TGCAGCGGACAGGGAGCGGGTACTGAAGCTTTCTTT. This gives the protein CSGQGAGTEAFF. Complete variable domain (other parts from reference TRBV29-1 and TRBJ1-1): SAVISQKPSRDICQRGTSLTIQCQVDSQVTMMFWYRQQPGQSLTLIATANQGSEATYESGFVIDKFPISRPNLTFSTLTVSNMSPEDSSIYLCSGQGAGTEAFFGQGTRLTVV.

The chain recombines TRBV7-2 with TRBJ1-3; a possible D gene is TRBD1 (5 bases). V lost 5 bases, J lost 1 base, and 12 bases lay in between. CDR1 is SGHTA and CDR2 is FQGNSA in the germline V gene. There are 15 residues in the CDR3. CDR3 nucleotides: TGTGCCAGCAGCCCGAGGAGGGGATCTGGAAACACCATATATTTT. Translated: CASSPRRGSGNTIYF.

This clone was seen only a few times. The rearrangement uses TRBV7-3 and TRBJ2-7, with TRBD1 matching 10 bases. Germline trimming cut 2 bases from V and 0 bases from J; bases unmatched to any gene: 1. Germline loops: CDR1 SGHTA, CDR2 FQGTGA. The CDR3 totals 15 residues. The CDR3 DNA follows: TGTGCCAGCAGCTTATGGACAGGGGGCTCCTACGAGCAGTACTTC. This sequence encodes CASSLWTGGSYEQYF.

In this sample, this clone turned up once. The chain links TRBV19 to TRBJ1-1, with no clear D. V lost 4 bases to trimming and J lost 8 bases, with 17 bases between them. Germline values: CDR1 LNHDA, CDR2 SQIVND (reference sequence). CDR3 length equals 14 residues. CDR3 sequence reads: CASSSAGRPSEAFF. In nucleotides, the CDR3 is TGTGCCAGTAGTAGCGCCGGCAGGCCGTCCGAAGCTTTCTTT.

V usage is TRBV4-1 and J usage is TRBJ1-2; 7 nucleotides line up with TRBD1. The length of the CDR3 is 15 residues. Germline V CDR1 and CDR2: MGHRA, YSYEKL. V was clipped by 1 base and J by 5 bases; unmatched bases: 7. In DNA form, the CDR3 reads TGCGCCAGCAGCCAAGTTGAAGCAGGGGGATATGGCTACACCTTC. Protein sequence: CASSQVEAGGYGYTF.

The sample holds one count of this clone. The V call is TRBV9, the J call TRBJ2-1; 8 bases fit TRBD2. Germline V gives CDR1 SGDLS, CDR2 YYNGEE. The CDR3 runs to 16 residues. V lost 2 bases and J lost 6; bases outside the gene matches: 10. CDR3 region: CASSVDSGNSGNEQFF. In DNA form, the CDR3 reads TGTGCCAGCAGCGTCGATAGCGGGAACTCCGGCAATGAGCAGTTCTTC.

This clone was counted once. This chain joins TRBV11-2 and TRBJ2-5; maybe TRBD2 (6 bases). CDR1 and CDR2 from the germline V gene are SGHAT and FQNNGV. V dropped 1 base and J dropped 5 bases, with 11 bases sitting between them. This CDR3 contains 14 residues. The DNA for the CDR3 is TGTGCCAGCAGCTTAGTGGCAGGGAGGGAGACCCAGTACTTC. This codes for CASSLVAGRETQYF.

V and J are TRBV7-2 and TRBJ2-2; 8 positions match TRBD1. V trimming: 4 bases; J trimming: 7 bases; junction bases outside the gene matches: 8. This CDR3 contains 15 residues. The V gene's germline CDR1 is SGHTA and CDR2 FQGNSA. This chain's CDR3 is CASSSLRGHGGELFF. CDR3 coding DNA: TGTGCCAGCAGCTCCCTCAGGGGGCATGGCGGGGAGCTGTTTTTT.

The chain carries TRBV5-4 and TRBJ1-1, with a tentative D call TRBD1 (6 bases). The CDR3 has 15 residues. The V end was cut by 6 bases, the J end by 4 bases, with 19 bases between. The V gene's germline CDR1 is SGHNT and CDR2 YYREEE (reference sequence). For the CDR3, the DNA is TGTGCCAGCACTACGAGGGGGGGGGCGACCACTGAAGCTTTCTTT. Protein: CASTTRGGATTEAFF.

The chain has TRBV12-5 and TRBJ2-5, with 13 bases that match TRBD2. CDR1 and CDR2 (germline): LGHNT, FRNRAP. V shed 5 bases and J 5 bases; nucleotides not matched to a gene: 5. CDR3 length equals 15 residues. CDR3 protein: CASGGTSGALETQYF. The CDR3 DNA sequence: TGTGCTAGTGGTGGGACTAGCGGGGCGCTGGAGACCCAGTACTTC. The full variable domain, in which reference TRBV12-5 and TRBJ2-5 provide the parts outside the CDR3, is DARVTQTPRHKVTEMGQEVTMRCQPILGHNTVFWYRQTMMQGLELLAYFRNRAPLDDSGMPKDRFSAEMPDATLATLKIQPSEPRDSAVYFCASGGTSGALETQYFGPGTRLLVL.

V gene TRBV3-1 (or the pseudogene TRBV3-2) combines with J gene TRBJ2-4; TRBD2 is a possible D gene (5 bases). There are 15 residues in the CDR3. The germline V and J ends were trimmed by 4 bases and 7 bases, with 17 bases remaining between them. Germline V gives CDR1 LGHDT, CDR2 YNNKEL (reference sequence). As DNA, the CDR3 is TGTGCCAGCAGCCTAAGGGCCCGGGATAGGAACATTCAGTACTTC. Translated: CASSLRARDRNIQYF.

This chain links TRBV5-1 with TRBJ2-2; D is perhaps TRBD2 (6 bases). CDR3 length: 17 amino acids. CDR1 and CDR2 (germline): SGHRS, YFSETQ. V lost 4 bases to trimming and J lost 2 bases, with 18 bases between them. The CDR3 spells CASSPWGEAKNTGELFF. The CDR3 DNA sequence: TGCGCCAGCAGCCCATGGGGGGAGGCGAAAAACACCGGGGAGCTGTTTTTT.

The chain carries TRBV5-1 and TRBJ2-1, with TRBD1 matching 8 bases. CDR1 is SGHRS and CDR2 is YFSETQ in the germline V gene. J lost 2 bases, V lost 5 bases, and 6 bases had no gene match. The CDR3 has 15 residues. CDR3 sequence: CASRPGTGAYNEQFF. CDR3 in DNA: TGCGCCAGCAGGCCCGGGACAGGAGCCTACAATGAGCAGTTCTTC.

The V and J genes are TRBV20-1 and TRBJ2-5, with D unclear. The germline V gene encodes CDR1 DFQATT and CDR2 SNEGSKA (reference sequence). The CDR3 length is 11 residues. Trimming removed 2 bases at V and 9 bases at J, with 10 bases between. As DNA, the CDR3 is TGCAGTGCTAGACCCTACCGGGCCCAGTACTTC. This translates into CSARPYRAQYF.